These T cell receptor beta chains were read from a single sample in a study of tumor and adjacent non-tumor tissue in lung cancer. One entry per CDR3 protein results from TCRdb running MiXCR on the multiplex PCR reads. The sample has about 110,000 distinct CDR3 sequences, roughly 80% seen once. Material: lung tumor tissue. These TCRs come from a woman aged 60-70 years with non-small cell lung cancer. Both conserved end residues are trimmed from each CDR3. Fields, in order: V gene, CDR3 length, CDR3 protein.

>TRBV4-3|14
ASSQDRARTSNEQF
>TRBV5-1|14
ANSQGGRGAANTQY
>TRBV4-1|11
ASSLGQKETQY
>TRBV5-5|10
ASRNDAETQH
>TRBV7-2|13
ASSLYDSSYNEQF
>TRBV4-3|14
TSRQEQGGQGQPQH
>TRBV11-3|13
ASSLVGGHTGELF
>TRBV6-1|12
TSDRDIDADTQY
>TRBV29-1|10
SASRGGETQC
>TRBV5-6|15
ASSSRRTGFSNSPLH
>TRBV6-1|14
ASRPGTGTILYGYT
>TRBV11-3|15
VSSLKLTGGSHNEQF
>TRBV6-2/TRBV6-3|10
ASKPDNYGYT
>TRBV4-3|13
TSSLGTGERIIQY
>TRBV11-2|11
TSSAGTGGEAF
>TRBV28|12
ASSLHSRNYGYT
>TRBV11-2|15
ASSPNLKDSGANVLT
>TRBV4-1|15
TSSHESKTGAYYGYT
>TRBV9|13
ASSVGGGYTYEQY
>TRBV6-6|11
ASSEKMAYEQY
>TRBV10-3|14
TISKTRTDSLGELF
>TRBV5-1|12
ASSGTGGRNTIY
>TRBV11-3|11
VSSFTQNTDAF
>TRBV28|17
ASDRDRVYSDLANYGYT
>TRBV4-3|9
ASGLSSPLH
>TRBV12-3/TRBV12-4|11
ASSLDRSYEHY
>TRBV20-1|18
SARDFGTSGGESTYIEQF
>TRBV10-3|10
ASKRGEYEQN
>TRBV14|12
ARSLHTGNSPLH
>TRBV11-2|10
ASGLSGHEQY
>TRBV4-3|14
ASRRDNGQGAYEQY
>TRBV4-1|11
ANSLGGFDDYT
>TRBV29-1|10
SAGAFWRTQY
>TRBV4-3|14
ANCQDYDARVDEQY
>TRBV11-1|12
PSSSRDGEYGYT
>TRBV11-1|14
ASSLAGQEGPYGQY
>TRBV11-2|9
TSSRASHGF
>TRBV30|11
AYTGEYNSPLH
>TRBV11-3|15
ASSLGIGPGRTGELF
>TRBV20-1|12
SVGPGGNSYEQY
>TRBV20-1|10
SARSNIGELF
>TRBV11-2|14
DSSLTSGGAYYGQY
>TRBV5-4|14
ASSLSFTSGSNEKY
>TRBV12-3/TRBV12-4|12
ASSPTDRGHGYT
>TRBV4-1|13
ASSQEQGANAEAF
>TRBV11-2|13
ASSLEVRVTHTQY
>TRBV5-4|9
ASMRADTQY
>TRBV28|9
ASSFTRGYT
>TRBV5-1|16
ASSLEGQPEVSYNEQF
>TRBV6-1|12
ASRETGYREKLL
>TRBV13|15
ASNYSPGTGANSPLH
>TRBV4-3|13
ASSRGLMGNQPQH
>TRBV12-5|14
ASGGQLFNSSQPQY
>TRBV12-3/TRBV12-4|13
ASSSGAVEDYDYT
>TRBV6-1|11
ANSEDTDYGYT
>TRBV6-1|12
ATSEGVRINEQF
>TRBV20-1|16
SAIGITTGTHYNSPLH
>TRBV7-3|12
ASSLTSIAGEQF
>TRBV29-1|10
SVTGDENGYT
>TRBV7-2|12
ASSTGQGRETQY